The clone carrying this T cell receptor (delta chain) was seen only a few times. Its matching antigen is unknown. TCRdb's protein for this DNA is that of a much larger clone and differs from the translation at residue 5, likely a read error; the protein shown is the DNA translation. After removal of 0 bases from V and 0 bases from J, the junction contained 9 bases not matched to a gene. The CDR3 has 16 amino acids. Germline V gene lookup returns CDR1 TVYSNPD and CDR2 GDNSRS (reference sequence). The data belong to a study of γδ T cells in repeated Plasmodium falciparum infection. Across the study: Age- and gender-matched Australian children served as comparison for malaria-exposed Malian children. Donors had four controlled P. falciparum NF54 infections over 644 days.

Vgamma9/Vdelta2+ and Vdelta2-negative gammadelta T cells were flow-sorted from PBMC for bulk sequencing. Broader study findings: Compared with Australian children, Malian Vdelta2-negative repertoires seemed more clonal, less diverse, less shared.

Sequencing covered both gamma and delta TCR chains per sample. TCRdb used CATT to re-call clones from the multiplex PCR reads. The sample yields 85,000 to 95,000 delta-chain clones, roughly 1.4% seen once. The receptor was derived from a pool of human donors (malaria-infected and uninfected, not separated). The material sequenced was gamma-delta T cells from blood. The chain links TRDV3 to TRDJ1; 8 bases fit TRDD3. For the CDR3, the DNA is TGTGCCTTTAGGAGTGGGGGATCCAGTTACACCGATAAACTCATCTTT. It encodes CAFRSGGSSYTDKLIF.